The rows below give T cell receptor beta chains drawn from one sample of a study of brain T cells in children with intractable seizures. Clones were read by immunoSEQ multiplex PCR, and TCRdb kept only the in-frame ones, dropping some. The sample lists approximately 110,000 clones; around 94% were seen once. The material sequenced was peripheral blood, taken at surgery. Source of these receptors: a boy in the first two years of life with hemimegalencephaly and intractable seizures. Each CDR3 is given with its conserved first and last residue. D genes are given only for firm matches. Clone sizes are given selectively: once, few, many, or a class where the clone is expanded.

v_call	clone_size	j_call	d_call	cdr3_aa	cdr3_nt
TRBV6-1	-	TRBJ2-7	-	CASSEATVTPSEEQYF	TGTGCCAGCAGTGAAGCAACGGTTACGCCCAGTGAAGAGCAGTACTTC
TRBV24-1	-	TRBJ2-1	TRBD1	CATSDLPDARQGAPLNNEQFF	TGTGCCACCAGTGACTTACCCGACGCCAGACAGGGGGCCCCTCTTAACAATGAGCAGTTCTTC
TRBV15	-	TRBJ2-1	-	CATLPGLTNNEQFF	TGTGCCACCCTCCCTGGACTAACCAACAATGAGCAGTTCTTC
TRBV27	-	TRBJ1-1	-	CASSLRGSNTEAFF	TGTGCCAGCAGTTTGCGGGGCTCGAACACTGAAGCTTTCTTT
TRBV3-1/TRBV3-2	-	TRBJ2-7	-	CASSQEYARGGYEQYF	TGTGCCAGCAGCCAAGAGTACGCGCGGGGCGGGTACGAGCAGTACTTC
TRBV15	-	TRBJ2-4	-	CATSRVQNIQYF	TGTGCCACCAGCAGAGTCCAAAACATTCAGTACTTC
TRBV28	-	TRBJ2-7	TRBD2	CASRLAEVSYEQYF	TGTGCCAGCCGACTAGCGGAGGTCTCCTACGAGCAGTACTTC
TRBV7-3	-	TRBJ2-5	TRBD1	CASSLTGGVQETQYF	TGTGCCAGCAGCCTAACAGGGGGAGTTCAAGAGACCCAGTACTTC
TRBV3-1/TRBV3-2	-	TRBJ2-7	-	CASSQGGGRGYEQYF	TGTGCCAGCAGCCAAGGCGGGGGCCGCGGATACGAGCAGTACTTC
TRBV9	-	TRBJ2-1	TRBD2	CASSPRASGRVGEQFF	TGTGCCAGCAGCCCAAGGGCTAGCGGGAGAGTCGGTGAGCAGTTCTTC
TRBV11-3	-	TRBJ2-2	-	CASSRSRTGELFF	TGTGCCAGCAGCCGTAGCAGAACCGGGGAGCTGTTTTTT
TRBV11-3	-	TRBJ1-1	-	CASSSGGGTEAFF	TGTGCCAGCAGCTCCGGGGGGGGAACTGAAGCTTTCTTT
TRBV3-1/TRBV3-2	few	TRBJ2-2	TRBD2	CASSRGLAENTGELFF	TGTGCCAGCAGCCGCGGACTAGCGGAGAACACCGGGGAGCTGTTTTTT
TRBV27	-	TRBJ2-7	TRBD1	CASSQGASYEQYF	TGTGCCAGTTCTCAGGGGGCCTCCTACGAGCAGTACTTC
TRBV19	-	TRBJ1-1	-	CASSIYGANRAEAFF	TGTGCCAGTAGTATATACGGGGCGAACAGGGCTGAAGCTTTCTTT
TRBV5-5	-	TRBJ1-1	-	CASSALLGSRANTEAFF	TGTGCCAGCAGCGCCCTGTTGGGCAGTCGGGCGAACACTGAAGCTTTCTTT
TRBV14	-	TRBJ1-2	TRBD1	CASSQDTGTANYGYTF	TGTGCCAGCAGCCAAGATACCGGGACAGCTAACTATGGCTACACCTTC
TRBV28	-	TRBJ2-1	-	CASSLGRTNEQFF	TGTGCCAGCAGTTTGGGTAGGACCAATGAGCAGTTCTTC
TRBV7-2	-	TRBJ2-3	-	CASSLGELTDTQYF	TGTGCCAGCAGCTTAGGAGAGCTCACAGATACGCAGTATTTT
TRBV12-3/TRBV12-4	-	TRBJ2-5	TRBD1	CASSWTGGETQYF	TGTGCCAGCAGTTGGACAGGGGGAGAGACCCAGTACTTC
TRBV11-2	-	TRBJ1-1	-	CASSGGGGVTEAFF	TGTGCCAGCAGCGGAGGGGGGGGAGTCACTGAAGCTTTCTTT
TRBV6-1	-	TRBJ1-2	-	CASSESLGYGYTF	TGTGCCAGCAGTGAGAGCTTGGGATATGGCTACACCTTC
TRBV10-1	-	TRBJ1-2	-	CASSESESGVGYTF	TGCGCCAGCAGTGAGTCGGAGTCAGGGGTTGGCTACACCTTC
TRBV7-8	-	TRBJ2-3	TRBD2	CASSFSSGSRAYTDTQYF	TGTGCCAGCAGCTTTTCTAGCGGGAGTAGGGCCTACACAGATACGCAGTATTTT
TRBV10-3	-	TRBJ1-1	-	CATKGRDTEAFF	TGTGCCACCAAGGGAAGGGACACTGAAGCTTTCTTT
TRBV30	-	TRBJ2-1	TRBD2	CAWGIAGGTYNEQFF	TGTGCCTGGGGTATAGCGGGAGGGACCTACAATGAGCAGTTCTTC
TRBV28	-	TRBJ1-5	-	CASSSGRDQPQHF	TGTGCCAGCAGTTCAGGGAGGGATCAGCCCCAGCATTTT
TRBV28	-	TRBJ2-4	TRBD2	CASSGTRVYF	TGTGCCAGCAGTGGGACTAGAGTGTACTTC
TRBV4-1	-	TRBJ2-1	-	CASSQDLDGQINEQFF	TGCGCCAGCAGCCAAGATCTGGACGGACAGATCAATGAGCAGTTCTTC
TRBV4-3	-	TRBJ2-7	TRBD2	CASSQLSGSGEQYF	TGCGCCAGCAGCCAATTAAGCGGGAGTGGCGAGCAGTACTTC
TRBV5-1	-	TRBJ1-2	TRBD1	CASSSGQGINYGYTF	TGCGCCAGCAGCTCCGGACAGGGCATTAACTATGGCTACACCTTC
TRBV4-2	-	TRBJ2-1	TRBD2	CASSPQTPGGGNVQFF	TGTGCCAGCAGCCCCCAGACTCCTGGGGGGGGGAATGTGCAGTTCTTC
TRBV20-1	-	TRBJ2-5	-	CSASELTQYF	TGCAGTGCTAGTGAGTTGACCCAGTACTTC
TRBV24-1	-	TRBJ2-1	-	CATARGAGYNEQFF	TGTGCCACCGCTAGGGGGGCCGGTTACAATGAGCAGTTCTTC
TRBV4-3	-	TRBJ2-5	-	CASSQDVGDGETQYF	TGCGCCAGCAGCCAAGACGTGGGAGACGGGGAGACCCAGTACTTC